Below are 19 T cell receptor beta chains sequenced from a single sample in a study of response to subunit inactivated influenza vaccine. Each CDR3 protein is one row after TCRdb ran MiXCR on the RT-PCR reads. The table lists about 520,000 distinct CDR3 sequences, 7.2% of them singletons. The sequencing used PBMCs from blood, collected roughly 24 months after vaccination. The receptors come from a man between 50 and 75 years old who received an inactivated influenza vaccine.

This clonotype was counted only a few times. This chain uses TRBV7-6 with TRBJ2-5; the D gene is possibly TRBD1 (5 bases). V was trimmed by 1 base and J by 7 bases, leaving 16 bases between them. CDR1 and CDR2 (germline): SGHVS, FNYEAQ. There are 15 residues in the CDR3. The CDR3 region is CASSLELTGRGTQYF. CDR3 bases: TGTGCCAGCAGCTTAGAACTCACAGGCCGAGGGACCCAGTACTTC.

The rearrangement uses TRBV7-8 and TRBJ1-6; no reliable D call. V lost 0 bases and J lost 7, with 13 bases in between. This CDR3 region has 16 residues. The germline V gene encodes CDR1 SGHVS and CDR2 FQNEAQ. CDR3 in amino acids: CASSLAGQLGNSPLHF. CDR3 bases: TGTGCCAGCAGCTTAGCAGGGCAGCTCGGGAATTCACCCCTCCACTTT.

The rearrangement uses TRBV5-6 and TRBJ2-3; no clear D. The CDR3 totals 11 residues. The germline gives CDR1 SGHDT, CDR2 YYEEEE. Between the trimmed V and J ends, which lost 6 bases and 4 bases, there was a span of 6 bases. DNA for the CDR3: TGTGCCAGCATCCTAGCAGATACGCAGTATTTT. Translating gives CASILADTQYF.

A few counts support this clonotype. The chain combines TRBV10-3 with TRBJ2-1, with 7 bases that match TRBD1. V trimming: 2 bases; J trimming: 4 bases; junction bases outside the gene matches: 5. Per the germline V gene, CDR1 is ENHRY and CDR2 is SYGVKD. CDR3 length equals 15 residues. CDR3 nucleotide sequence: TGTGCCATCAGTGAGCACAGACAGGGTTACAATGAGCAGTTCTTC. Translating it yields CAISEHRQGYNEQFF.

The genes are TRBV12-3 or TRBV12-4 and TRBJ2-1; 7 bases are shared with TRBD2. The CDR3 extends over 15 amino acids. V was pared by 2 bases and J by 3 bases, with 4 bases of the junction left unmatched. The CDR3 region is CASSLWRGNYNEQFF. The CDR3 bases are TGTGCCAGCAGTTTATGGCGGGGGAACTACAATGAGCAGTTCTTC.

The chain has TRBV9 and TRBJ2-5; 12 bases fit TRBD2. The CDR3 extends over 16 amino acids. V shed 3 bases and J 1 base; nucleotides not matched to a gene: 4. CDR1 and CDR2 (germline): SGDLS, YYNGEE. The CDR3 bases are TGTGCCAGCAGCGAGGGACTAGCGGGCCGCCAAGAGACCCAGTACTTC. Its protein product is CASSEGLAGRQETQYF.

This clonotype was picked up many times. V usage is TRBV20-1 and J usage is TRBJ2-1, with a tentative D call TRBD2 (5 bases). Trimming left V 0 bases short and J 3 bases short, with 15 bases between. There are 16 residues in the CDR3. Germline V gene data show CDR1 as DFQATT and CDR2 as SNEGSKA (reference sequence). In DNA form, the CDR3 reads TGCAGTGCTAGAGATCCAGCAGCGGACCGCTACAATGAGCAGTTCTTC. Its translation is CSARDPAADRYNEQFF.

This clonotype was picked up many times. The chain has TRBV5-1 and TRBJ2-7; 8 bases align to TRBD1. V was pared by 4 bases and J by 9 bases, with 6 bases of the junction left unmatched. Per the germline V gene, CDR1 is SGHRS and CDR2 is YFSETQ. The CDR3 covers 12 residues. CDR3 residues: CASSLGQGGQYF. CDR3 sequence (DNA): TGCGCCAGCAGCCTAGGACAGGGCGGGCAGTACTTC. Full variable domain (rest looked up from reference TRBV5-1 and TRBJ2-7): KAGVTQTPRYLIKTRGQQVTLSCSPISGHRSVSWYQQTPGQGLQFLFEYFSETQRNKGNFPGRFSGRQFSNSRSEMNVSTLELGDSALYLCASSLGQGGQYFGPGTRLTVT.

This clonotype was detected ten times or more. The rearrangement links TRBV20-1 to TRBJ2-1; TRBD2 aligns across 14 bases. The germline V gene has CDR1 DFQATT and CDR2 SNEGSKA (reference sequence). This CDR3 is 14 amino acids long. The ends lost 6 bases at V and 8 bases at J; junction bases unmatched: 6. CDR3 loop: CSASGTSGSYEQFF. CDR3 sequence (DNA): TGCAGTGCCTCCGGGACTAGCGGGAGTTATGAGCAGTTCTTC.

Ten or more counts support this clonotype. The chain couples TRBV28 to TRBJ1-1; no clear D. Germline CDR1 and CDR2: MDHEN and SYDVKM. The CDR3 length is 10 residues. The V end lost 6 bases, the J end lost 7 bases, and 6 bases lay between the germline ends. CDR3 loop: CASRSFEAFF. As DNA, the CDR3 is TGTGCCAGCAGAAGCTTTGAAGCTTTCTTT.

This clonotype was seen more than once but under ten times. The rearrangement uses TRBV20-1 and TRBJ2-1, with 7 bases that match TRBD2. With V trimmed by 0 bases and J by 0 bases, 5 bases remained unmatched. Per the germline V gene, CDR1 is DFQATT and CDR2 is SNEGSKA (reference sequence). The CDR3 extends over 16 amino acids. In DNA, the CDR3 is TGCAGTGCTAGAGATCTGGCGGGAGTCTCCTACAATGAGCAGTTCTTC. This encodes CSARDLAGVSYNEQFF.

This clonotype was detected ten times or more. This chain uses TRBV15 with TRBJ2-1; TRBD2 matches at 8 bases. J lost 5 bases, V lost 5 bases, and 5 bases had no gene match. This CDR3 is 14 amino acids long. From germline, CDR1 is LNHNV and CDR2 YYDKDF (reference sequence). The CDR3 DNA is TGTGCCACCAGCGTAGCGGGAATCGACAATGAGCAGTTCTTC. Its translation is CATSVAGIDNEQFF.

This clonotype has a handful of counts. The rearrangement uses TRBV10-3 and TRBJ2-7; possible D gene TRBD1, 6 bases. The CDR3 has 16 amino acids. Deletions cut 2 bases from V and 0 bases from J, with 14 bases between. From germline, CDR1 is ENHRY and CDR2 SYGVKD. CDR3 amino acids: CAISELGTQNSYEQYF. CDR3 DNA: TGTGCCATCAGTGAGCTGGGGACACAAAACTCCTACGAGCAGTACTTC.

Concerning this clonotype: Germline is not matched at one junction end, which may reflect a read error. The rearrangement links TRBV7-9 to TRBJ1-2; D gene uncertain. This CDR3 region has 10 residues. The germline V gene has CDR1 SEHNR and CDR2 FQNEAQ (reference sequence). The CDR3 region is CASSLVGLSF. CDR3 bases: TGTGCCAGCAGCTTAGTCGGCCTCTCCTTC.

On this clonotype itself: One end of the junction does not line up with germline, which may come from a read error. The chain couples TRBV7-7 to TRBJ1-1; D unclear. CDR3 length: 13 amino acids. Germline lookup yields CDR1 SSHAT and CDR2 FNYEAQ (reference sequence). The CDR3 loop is CASSRSLNTEAFF. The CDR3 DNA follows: TGTGCTAGCAGTCGAAGTTTGAACACTGAAGCTTTCTTT.

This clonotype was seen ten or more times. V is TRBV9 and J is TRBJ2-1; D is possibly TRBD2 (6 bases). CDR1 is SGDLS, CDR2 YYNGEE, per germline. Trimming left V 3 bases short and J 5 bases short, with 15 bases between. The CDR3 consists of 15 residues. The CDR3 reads CASSATSPGHNEQFF. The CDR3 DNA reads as TGTGCCAGCAGCGCAACTAGCCCGGGACACAATGAGCAGTTCTTC.

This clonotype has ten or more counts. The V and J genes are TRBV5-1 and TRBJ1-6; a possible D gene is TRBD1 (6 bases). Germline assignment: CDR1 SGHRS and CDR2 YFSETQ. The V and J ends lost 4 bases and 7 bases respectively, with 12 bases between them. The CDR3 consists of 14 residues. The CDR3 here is CASSRDIGNSPLHF. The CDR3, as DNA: TGCGCCAGCAGCCGGGACATTGGGAATTCACCCCTCCACTTT. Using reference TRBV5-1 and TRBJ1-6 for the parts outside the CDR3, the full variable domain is KAGVTQTPRYLIKTRGQQVTLSCSPISGHRSVSWYQQTPGQGLQFLFEYFSETQRNKGNFPGRFSGRQFSNSRSEMNVSTLELGDSALYLCASSRDIGNSPLHFGNGTRLTVT.

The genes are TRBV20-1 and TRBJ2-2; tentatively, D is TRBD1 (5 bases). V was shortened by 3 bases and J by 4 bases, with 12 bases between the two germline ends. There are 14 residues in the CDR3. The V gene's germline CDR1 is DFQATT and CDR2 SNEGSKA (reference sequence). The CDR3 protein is CSASHPTVTGELFF. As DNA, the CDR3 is TGCAGTGCTAGCCACCCGACAGTCACCGGGGAGCTGTTTTTT.

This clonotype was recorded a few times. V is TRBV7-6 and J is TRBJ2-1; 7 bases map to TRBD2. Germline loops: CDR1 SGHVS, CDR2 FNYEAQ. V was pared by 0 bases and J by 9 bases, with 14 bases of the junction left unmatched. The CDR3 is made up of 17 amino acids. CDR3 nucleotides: TGTGCCAGCAGCTTAGCCTTTTTGGGGCCGGGGGGTGGTGAGCAGTTCTTC. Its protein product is CASSLAFLGPGGGEQFF.